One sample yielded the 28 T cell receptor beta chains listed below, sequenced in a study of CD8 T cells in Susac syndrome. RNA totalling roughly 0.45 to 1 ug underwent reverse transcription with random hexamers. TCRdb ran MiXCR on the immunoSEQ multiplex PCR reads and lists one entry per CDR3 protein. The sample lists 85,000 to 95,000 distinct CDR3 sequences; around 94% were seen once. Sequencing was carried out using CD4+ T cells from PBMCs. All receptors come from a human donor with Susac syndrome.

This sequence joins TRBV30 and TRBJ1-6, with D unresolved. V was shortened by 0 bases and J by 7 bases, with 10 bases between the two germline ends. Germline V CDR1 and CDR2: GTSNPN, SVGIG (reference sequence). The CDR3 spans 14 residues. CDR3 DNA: TGTGCCTGGAGTGTTTCCGGTGCCAATTCACCCCTCCACTTT. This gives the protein CAWSVSGANSPLHF.

In DNA, the CDR3 is TGTGCCAGCAGCGTAGGTAGGGGACAACCTCAAGAGACCCAGTACTTC. It translates to CASSVGRGQPQETQYF. This chain uses TRBV9 with TRBJ2-5, with a possible D match to TRBD1 (6 bases). Trimming took off 0 bases at V and 2 bases at J, with 14 bases between the two ends. Germline CDR1 reads SGDLS; CDR2 reads YYNGEE. The length of the CDR3 is 16 residues. The full variable domain, in which reference TRBV9 and TRBJ2-5 provide the parts outside the CDR3, is DSGVTQTPKHLITATGQRVTLRCSPRSGDLSVYWYQQSLDQGLQFLIQYYNGEERAKGNILERFSAQQFPDLHSELNLSSLELGDSALYFCASSVGRGQPQETQYFGPGTRLLVL.

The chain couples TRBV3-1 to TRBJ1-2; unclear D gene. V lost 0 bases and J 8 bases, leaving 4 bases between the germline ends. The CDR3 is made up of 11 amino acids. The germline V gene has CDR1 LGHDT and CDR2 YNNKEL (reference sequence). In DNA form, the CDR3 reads TGTGCCAGCAGCCAAGAGTACGGCTACACCTTC. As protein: CASSQEYGYTF.

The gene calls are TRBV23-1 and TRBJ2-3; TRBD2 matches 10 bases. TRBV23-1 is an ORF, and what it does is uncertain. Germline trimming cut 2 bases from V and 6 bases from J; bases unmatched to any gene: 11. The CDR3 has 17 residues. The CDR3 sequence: CASSQTPCSGGRDTQYF. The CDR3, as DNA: TGCGCCAGCAGTCAAACCCCATGTAGCGGGGGGAGGGATACGCAGTATTTT.

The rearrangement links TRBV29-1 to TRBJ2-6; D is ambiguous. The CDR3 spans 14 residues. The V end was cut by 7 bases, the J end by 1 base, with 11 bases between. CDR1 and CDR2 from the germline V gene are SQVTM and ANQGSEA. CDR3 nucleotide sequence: TGCAGCGCCAGAGGCGCATCTGGGGCCAACGTCCTGACTTTC. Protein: CSARGASGANVLTF. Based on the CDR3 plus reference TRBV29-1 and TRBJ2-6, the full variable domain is SAVISQKPSRDICQRGTSLTIQCQVDSQVTMMFWYRQQPGQSLTLIATANQGSEATYESGFVIDKFPISRPNLTFSTLTVSNMSPEDSSIYLCSARGASGANVLTFGAGSRLTVL.

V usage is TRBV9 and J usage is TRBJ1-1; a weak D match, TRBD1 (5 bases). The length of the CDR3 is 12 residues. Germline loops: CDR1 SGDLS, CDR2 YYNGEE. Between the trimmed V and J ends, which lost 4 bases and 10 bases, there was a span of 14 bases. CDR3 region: CASSPQGEGAFF. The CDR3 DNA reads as TGTGCCAGCAGCCCCCAAGGGGAGGGAGCTTTCTTT.

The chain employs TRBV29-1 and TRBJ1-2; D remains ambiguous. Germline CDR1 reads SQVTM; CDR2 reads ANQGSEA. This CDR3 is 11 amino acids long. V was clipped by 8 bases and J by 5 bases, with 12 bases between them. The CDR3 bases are TGCAGCCTCATGGACCTTTATGGCTACACCTTC. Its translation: CSLMDLYGYTF.

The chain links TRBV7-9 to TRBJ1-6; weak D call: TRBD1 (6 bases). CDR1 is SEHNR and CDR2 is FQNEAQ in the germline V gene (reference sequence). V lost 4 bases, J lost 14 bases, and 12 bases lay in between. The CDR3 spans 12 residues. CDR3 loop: CASSSPGQTLHF. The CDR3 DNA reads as TGTGCCAGCAGCTCCCCGGGACAAACCCTCCACTTT. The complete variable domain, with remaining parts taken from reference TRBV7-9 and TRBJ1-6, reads DTGVSQNPRHKITKRGQNVTFRCDPISEHNRLYWYRQTLGQGPEFLTYFQNEAQLEKSRLLSDRFSAERPKGSFSTLEIQRTEQGDSAMYLCASSSPGQTLHFGNGTRLTVT.

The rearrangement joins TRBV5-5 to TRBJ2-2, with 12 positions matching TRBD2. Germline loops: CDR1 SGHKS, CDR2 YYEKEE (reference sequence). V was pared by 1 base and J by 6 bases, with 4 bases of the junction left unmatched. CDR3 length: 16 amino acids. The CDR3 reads CASSLRASGGAGELFF. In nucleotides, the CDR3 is TGTGCCAGCAGCTTGAGGGCTAGCGGGGGGGCCGGGGAGCTGTTTTTT.

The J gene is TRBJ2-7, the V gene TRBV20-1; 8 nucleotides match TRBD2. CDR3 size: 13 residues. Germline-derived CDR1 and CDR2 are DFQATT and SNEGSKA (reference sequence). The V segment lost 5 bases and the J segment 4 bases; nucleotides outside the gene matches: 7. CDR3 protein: CSAPRSGGYEQYF. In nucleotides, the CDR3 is TGCAGTGCTCCCCGCAGCGGGGGTTACGAGCAGTACTTC.

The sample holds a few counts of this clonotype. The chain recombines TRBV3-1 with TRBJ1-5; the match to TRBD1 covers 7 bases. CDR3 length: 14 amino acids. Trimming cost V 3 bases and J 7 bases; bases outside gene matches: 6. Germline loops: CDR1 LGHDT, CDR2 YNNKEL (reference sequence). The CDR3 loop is CASSQGTAPQPQHF. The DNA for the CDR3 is TGTGCCAGCAGCCAGGGGACAGCTCCCCAGCCCCAGCATTTT.

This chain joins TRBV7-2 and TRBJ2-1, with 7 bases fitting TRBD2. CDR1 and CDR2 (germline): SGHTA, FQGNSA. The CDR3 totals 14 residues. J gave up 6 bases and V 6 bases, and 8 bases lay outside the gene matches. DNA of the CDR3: TGTGCCAGCAGGAAGCCGGGACTAAGCAATGAGCAGTTCTTC. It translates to CASRKPGLSNEQFF.

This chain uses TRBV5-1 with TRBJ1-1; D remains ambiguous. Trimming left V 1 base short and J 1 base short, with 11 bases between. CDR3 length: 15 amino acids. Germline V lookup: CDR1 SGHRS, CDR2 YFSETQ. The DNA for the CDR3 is TGCGCCAGCAGCTTGTACGGGGTCCCGAACACTGAAGCTTTCTTT. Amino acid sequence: CASSLYGVPNTEAFF.

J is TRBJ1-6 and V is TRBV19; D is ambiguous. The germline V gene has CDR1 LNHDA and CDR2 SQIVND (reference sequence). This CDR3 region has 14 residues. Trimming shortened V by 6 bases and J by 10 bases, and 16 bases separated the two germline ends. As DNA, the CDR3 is TGTGCCAGTAGGGGCACGGATTTTGGATCACCCCTCCACTTT. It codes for CASRGTDFGSPLHF.

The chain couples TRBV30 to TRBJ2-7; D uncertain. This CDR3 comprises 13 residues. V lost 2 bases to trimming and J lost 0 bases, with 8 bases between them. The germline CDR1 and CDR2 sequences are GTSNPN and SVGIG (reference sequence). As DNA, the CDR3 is TGTGCCTGGAGTTTACTCAACTCCTACGAGCAGTACTTC. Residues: CAWSLLNSYEQYF.

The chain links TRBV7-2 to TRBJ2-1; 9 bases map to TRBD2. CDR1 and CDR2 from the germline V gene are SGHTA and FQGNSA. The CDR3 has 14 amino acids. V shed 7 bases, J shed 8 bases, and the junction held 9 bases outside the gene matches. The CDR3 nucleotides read TGTGCCAGCACCCCCGGGACTAGCCTGGATGAGCAGTTCTTC. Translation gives CASTPGTSLDEQFF.

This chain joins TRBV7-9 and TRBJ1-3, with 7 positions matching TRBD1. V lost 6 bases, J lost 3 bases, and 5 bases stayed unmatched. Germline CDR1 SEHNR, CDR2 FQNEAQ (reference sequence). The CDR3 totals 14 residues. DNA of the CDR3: TGTGCCAGCAGAAGTACAGGGGTTGGAAACACCATATATTTT. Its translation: CASRSTGVGNTIYF.

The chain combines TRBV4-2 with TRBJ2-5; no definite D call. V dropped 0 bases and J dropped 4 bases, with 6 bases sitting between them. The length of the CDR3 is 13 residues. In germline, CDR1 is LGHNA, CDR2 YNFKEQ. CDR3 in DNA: TGTGCCAGCAGCCAAGATAAAGGAGAGACCCAGTACTTC. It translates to CASSQDKGETQYF.

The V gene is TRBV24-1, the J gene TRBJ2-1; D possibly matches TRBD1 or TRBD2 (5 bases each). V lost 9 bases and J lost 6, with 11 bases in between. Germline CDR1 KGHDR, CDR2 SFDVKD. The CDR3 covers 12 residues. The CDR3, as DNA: TGTGCCACCTCGAGAGGGGCCAATGAGCAGTTCTTC. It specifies CATSRGANEQFF.

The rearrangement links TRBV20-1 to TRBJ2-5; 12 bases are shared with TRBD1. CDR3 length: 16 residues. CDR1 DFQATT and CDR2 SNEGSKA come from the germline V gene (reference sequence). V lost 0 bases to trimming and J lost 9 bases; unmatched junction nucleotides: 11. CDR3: CSARDGTGGVQGPQYF. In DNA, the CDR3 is TGCAGTGCTAGAGATGGGACAGGGGGCGTACAGGGGCCCCAGTACTTC.

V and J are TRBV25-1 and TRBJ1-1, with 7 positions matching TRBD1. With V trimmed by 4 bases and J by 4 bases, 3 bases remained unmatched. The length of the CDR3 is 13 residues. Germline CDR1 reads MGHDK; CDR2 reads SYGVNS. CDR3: CASSVGTATEAFF. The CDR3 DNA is TGTGCCAGCAGTGTTGGGACAGCCACTGAAGCTTTCTTT.

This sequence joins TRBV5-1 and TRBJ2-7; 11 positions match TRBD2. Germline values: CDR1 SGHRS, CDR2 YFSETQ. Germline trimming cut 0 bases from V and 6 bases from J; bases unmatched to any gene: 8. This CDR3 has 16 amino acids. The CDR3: CASSLASGGYLSEQYF. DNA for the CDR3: TGCGCCAGCAGCTTGGCTAGCGGGGGGTACCTTAGCGAGCAGTACTTC.

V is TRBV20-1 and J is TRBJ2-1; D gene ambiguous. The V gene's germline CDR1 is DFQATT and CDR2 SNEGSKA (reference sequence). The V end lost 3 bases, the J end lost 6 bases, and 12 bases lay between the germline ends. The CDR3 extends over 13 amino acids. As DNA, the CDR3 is TGCAGTGCTAGCGACTGGCCCGCCAATGAGCAGTTCTTC. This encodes CSASDWPANEQFF.

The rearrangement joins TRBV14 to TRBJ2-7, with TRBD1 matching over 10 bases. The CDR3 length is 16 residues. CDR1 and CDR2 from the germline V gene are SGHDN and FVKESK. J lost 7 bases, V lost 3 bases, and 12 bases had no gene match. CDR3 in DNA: TGTGCCAGCAGCCACCTACCGGGACAGGGGATGGGGGAGCAGTACTTC. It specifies CASSHLPGQGMGEQYF.

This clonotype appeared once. CDR3 region: CASSPSLGYEQYF. The CDR3 bases are TGTGCCAGCAGCCCCTCTCTGGGCTACGAGCAGTACTTC. The chain couples TRBV11-2 to TRBJ2-7; no reliable D call. Germline V gene sequence: CDR1 SGHAT, CDR2 FQNNGV. This CDR3 is 13 amino acids long. With 5 bases removed from V and 3 bases from J, the gap between germline ends came to 11 bases.

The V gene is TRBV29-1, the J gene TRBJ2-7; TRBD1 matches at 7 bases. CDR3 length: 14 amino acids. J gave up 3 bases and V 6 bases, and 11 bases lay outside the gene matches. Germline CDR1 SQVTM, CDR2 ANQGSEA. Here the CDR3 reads CSVKIWTGYYEQYF. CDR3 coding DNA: TGCAGCGTGAAGATTTGGACAGGATACTACGAGCAGTACTTC.

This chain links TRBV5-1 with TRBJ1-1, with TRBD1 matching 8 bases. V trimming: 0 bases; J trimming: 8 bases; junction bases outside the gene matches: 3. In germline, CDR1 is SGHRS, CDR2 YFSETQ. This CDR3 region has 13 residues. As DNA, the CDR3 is TGCGCCAGCAGCTTGGATGGGACAGGAGAAGCTTTCTTT. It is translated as CASSLDGTGEAFF.

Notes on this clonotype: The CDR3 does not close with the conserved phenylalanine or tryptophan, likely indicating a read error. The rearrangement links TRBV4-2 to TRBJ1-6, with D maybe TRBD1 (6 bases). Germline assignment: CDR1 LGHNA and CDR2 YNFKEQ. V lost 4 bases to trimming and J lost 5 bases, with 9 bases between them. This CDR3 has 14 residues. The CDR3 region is CASSPTGHNSPLHL. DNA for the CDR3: TGTGCCAGCAGCCCGACAGGACATAATTCACCCCTCCACCTT.